This T cell receptor beta chain was obtained from a study of CD8 T cells in Susac syndrome (dated by TCRdb to the late 2010s). Concerning the study at large: Among the Susac syndrome patients who were sequenced, clinically active disease was present in more than 5 and clinical remission was observed in under ten. Whether CD8+ T cell activation and differentiation in Susac syndrome was antigen driven was tested using repertoire sequencing. At blood withdrawal, Susac syndrome patients were either therapy-naive, taking corticosteroids (in some cases with IVIg as well), or taking IVIg alone. Findings and caveats that apply to the study as a whole: The study acknowledged that relatively few individuals were included in the TCR sequencing and HLA analysis. The CD4+ T cell repertoire of patients with Susac syndrome showed no detectable clonal expansion.

RNA was extracted using the RNeasy kit, and about 0.5 to 1 microgram was reverse transcribed with random hexamers. The immunoSEQ multiplex PCR assay, covering 54 Vbeta and 13 Jbeta segments, was used to amplify TCR beta CDR3 regions. Bias from PCR amplification was corrected by using a synthetic template baseline for primer optimization and for computational correction. Processing in the source paper ran as follows. Reads were annotated to V, D and J genes per IMGT and analyzed with immunoSEQ Analyzer, keeping only productive sequences. Clonality was calculated as one minus the Shannon entropy normalized by log2 of the number of productive unique sequences. Public and private clones were assessed among the 100 most prevalent clones of each patient and control. A clone was defined as Susac-specific if it was absent from the healthy and MS cohorts, from 950 to 1,300 published viral clones and from other ImmuneACCESS disease sequences. TCRdb cleaned the public reads at Q25 with fastp, built clones with MiXCR and kept in-frame beta chains. A single entry per CDR3 protein holds the most common genes and DNA from its merged rows. The V and J calls, along with clone size, are taken from TCRdb and not from the paper's own processing. The sample table lists 160,000 or so distinct CDR3 sequences, 85% to 95% of them with a count of one. The ten largest clones capture 0.15% to 0.2% of the sample.

Looking up the germline V gene (reference sequence) yields CDR1 SGHNT and CDR2 YYREEE. Cut back by 5 bases and 2 bases, the V and J ends lie 10 bases apart. The cysteine opens and the phenylalanine closes a CDR3 of 14 amino acids. Only the CDR3 DNA stays, 42 bases, in frame from base 1. Comments on this clonotype: Its antigen has not been determined. The sample holds no much larger clone one base away, and base qualities are not on file.

High-throughput TCR beta sequencing profiled peripheral blood CD8+ and CD4+ T cells from healthy donors, Susac syndrome patients and multiple sclerosis patients. Susac syndrome patients met recently defined diagnostic criteria for definite or probable disease. Bulk CD8+ and CD4+ T cells were purified magnetically by negative isolation, whereas CD8+ TEMRA cells were enriched by FACS. Blood was collected in EDTA tubes and processed within 24 hours, with PBMCs isolated through density gradient centrifugation. PBMCs destined for TCR sequencing were cryopreserved in liquid nitrogen and later thawed in a 37 °C water bath. The sorted or isolated CD4+, CD8+ and CD8+ TEMRA cells reached a purity of at least 90%.

Material for sequencing was CD4+ T cells from PBMCs. Rearrangement joined TRBV5-4 to TRBJ2-2; matching of 6 bases hints at TRBD1 as the D gene. The TCR was taken from a human donor with Susac syndrome. The DNA sequence follows: TGTGCCAGCAGGGACAGTCAAAACACCGGGGAGCTGTTTTTT. Its protein reads: CASRDSQNTGELFF.